The 14 T cell receptor beta chains in this list originate from one sample, sequenced in a study of T cell responses to AZD1222 COVID-19 vaccine. Here immunoSEQ multiplex PCR was the method, and the copy in TCRdb shows in-frame clones only, minus some. The sample lists some 90,000 clones, around 86% occurring once. The sequencing here drew on peripheral blood, taken on day 0 of AZD1222 vaccination. The receptors come from an adult in good health.

The chain has TRBV19 and TRBJ1-4; possible D gene TRBD1, 5 bases. The CDR3 runs to 15 residues. Germline loops: CDR1 LNHDA, CDR2 SQIVND (reference sequence). Trimming stripped 3 bases from V and 8 bases from J, with 16 bases between. CDR3 loop: CASSIRGPLGEKLFF. CDR3 coding DNA: TGTGCCAGTAGTATTCGGGGACCCCTCGGCGAAAAACTGTTTTTT.

The count of this clone is one. The chain couples TRBV5-4 to TRBJ2-4, with 13 bases aligning to TRBD2. Germline lookup yields CDR1 SGHNT and CDR2 YYREEE (reference sequence). The CDR3 contains 18 residues. V was pared by 4 bases and J by 8 bases, with 15 bases of the junction left unmatched. The CDR3 bases are TGTGCCAGCAGCCCCCGGACTAGCGGGGGAGTACCCAATGACATTCAGTACTTC. Protein product: CASSPRTSGGVPNDIQYF.

The genes are TRBV30 and TRBJ1-1, with TRBD1 matching over 8 bases. The CDR3 covers 15 residues. V lost 2 bases, J lost 2 bases, and 7 bases stayed unmatched. Germline CDR1 GTSNPN, CDR2 SVGIG (reference sequence). The chain's CDR3 is CAWSFGQGANTEAFF. As DNA, the CDR3 is TGTGCCTGGAGTTTTGGGCAGGGGGCTAACACTGAAGCTTTCTTT.

This chain links TRBV15 with TRBJ2-1, with 9 bases fitting TRBD2. The germline V gene has CDR1 LNHNV and CDR2 YYDKDF (reference sequence). The V gene end was trimmed by 5 bases and the J gene end by 5 bases; junction bases not matched to a gene: 7. The CDR3 contains 15 residues. CDR3 in DNA: TGTGCCACCAGCTCGCCTTTAGCGGGAGACAATGAGCAGTTCTTC. Its translation is CATSSPLAGDNEQFF.

The rearrangement links TRBV12-1 to TRBJ1-6; TRBD1, the table's D call, was not compared with the DNA. TRBV12-1 is marked as a pseudogene. The CDR3 extends over 15 amino acids. DNA for the CDR3: TGTGCCAGCAGCGACACCGGGACAGGGAATTCACCCCTCCACTTT. This gives the protein CASSDTGTGNSPLHF.

The genes are TRBV12-3 or TRBV12-4 and TRBJ2-1, with TRBD1 as a possible D gene (6 bases). V was trimmed by 7 bases and J by 16 bases, leaving 20 bases between them. The CDR3 totals 12 residues. CDR3 DNA sequence: TGTGCCAGCACCCTTCAACAGGGCCAGTTTTTCTTC. Its protein is CASTLQQGQFFF.

The chain carries TRBV7-9 and TRBJ1-2; D might be TRBD1 (6 bases). The V end was cut by 5 bases, the J end by 2 bases, with 15 bases between. The germline V gene has CDR1 SEHNR and CDR2 FQNEAQ (reference sequence). This CDR3 is 15 amino acids long. The DNA of the CDR3 is TGTGCCAGCAGCCCCCTCGAGAGGGGGAACTATGGCTACACCTTC. It specifies CASSPLERGNYGYTF.

This CDR3 reads CASSPLLGETQYF. CDR3 coding DNA: TGTGCCAGCTCACCACTCCTAGGAGAGACCCAGTACTTC. The chain carries TRBV18 and TRBJ2-5; D gene unclear. V shed 1 base and J shed 4 bases, with 7 bases lying between them. The CDR3 consists of 13 residues. Germline V gene lookup returns CDR1 KGHSH and CDR2 LQKENI.

This clone was counted a single time. The chain combines TRBV11-2 with TRBJ1-1, with D possibly matching TRBD1 (5 bases). The germline V and J ends were trimmed by 1 base and 0 bases, with 9 bases remaining between them. CDR3 size: 15 residues. Per the germline V gene, CDR1 is SGHAT and CDR2 is FQNNGV. CDR3 DNA sequence: TGTGCCAGCAGCTTAGTCGGGGGGTTGAACACTGAAGCTTTCTTT. Translated: CASSLVGGLNTEAFF.

The V and J genes are TRBV5-1 and TRBJ1-1; D is unclear. The CDR3 is 13 amino acids. Germline values: CDR1 SGHRS, CDR2 YFSETQ. V was cut by 4 bases and J by 3 bases, with 10 bases left in between. CDR3 nucleotide sequence: TGCGCCAGCAGCCCAAACGGTTACACTGAAGCTTTCTTT. Amino acids: CASSPNGYTEAFF. The full variable domain, its missing parts supplied by reference TRBV5-1 and TRBJ1-1, is KAGVTQTPRYLIKTRGQQVTLSCSPISGHRSVSWYQQTPGQGLQFLFEYFSETQRNKGNFPGRFSGRQFSNSRSEMNVSTLELGDSALYLCASSPNGYTEAFFGQGTRLTVV.

The chain employs TRBV7-2 and TRBJ1-1; possibly TRBD1 for D (6 bases). The V end was cut by 8 bases, the J end by 0 bases, with 10 bases between. There are 13 residues in the CDR3. Germline CDR1 is SGHTA and CDR2 is FQGNSA. The CDR3 loop reads CASGRDMNTEAFF. The CDR3 region has the DNA TGTGCCAGCGGACGGGACATGAACACTGAAGCTTTCTTT. The whole variable domain, filled in from reference TRBV7-2 and TRBJ1-1, reads GAGVSQSPSNKVTEKGKDVELRCDPISGHTALYWYRQSLGQGLEFLIYFQGNSAPDKSGLPSDRFSAERTGGSVSTLTIQRTQQEDSAVYLCASGRDMNTEAFFGQGTRLTVV.

The chain combines TRBV5-1 with TRBJ2-1; 7 bases are shared with TRBD1. The CDR3 totals 15 residues. The V segment lost 4 bases and the J segment 8 bases; nucleotides outside the gene matches: 12. The germline V gene encodes CDR1 SGHRS and CDR2 YFSETQ. CDR3 sequence (DNA): TGCGCCAGCAGCCACCCCGTGACAGGGATCGATGAGCAGTTCTTC. It translates to CASSHPVTGIDEQFF.

This rearrangement joins TRBV6-5 to TRBJ2-1, with a possible D match to TRBD1 (5 bases). This CDR3 comprises 15 residues. Trimming removed 0 bases at V and 3 bases at J, with 9 bases between. Germline CDR1 MNHEY, CDR2 SVGAGI. CDR3 in DNA: TGTGCCAGCAGTTACTCAACGCAGGGCTACAATGAGCAGTTCTTC. Translation gives CASSYSTQGYNEQFF.

The gene calls are TRBV6-2 or TRBV6-3 and TRBJ2-5, with 13 bases that match TRBD2. Near its end, the DNA agrees better with TRBJ2-7, so the J call may be wrong. The germline V gene has CDR1 MNHEY and CDR2 SVGEGT. This CDR3 has 16 residues. In DNA, the CDR3 is TGTGCCAGCAGCCACCTACTAGCGGGAGGGACCTACGAGCAGTACTTC. It codes for CASSHLLAGGTYEQYF.